This T cell receptor beta chain was sequenced in a study of patients and donors after allogeneic stem cell transplantation. CDR3 length equals 16 residues. The germline CDR1 and CDR2 sequences are SQVTM and ANQGSEA. The ends lost 6 bases at V and 13 bases at J; junction bases unmatched: 20. Using its own MiXCR run on the RT-PCR reads, TCRdb lists one record per CDR3 protein. This table has 100,000 to 130,000 distinct CDR3 sequences, roughly 37% appearing once. The chain combines TRBV29-1 with TRBJ2-1, with 11 bases fitting TRBD1. This clonotype was obtained from a human donor who was either an allogeneic HSCT recipient or a stem cell or donor lymphocyte infusion donor (not recorded which). It is not recorded whose cells these are; they may come from a transplant donor. Sequencing was carried out using blood, either unsorted or a sorted T cell fraction (not recorded which). CDR3 DNA: TGCAGCGTCTCGGGACAGGGGGAAACACAACTCACATCCCAGTTCTTC. It yields the protein CSVSGQGETQLTSQFF.